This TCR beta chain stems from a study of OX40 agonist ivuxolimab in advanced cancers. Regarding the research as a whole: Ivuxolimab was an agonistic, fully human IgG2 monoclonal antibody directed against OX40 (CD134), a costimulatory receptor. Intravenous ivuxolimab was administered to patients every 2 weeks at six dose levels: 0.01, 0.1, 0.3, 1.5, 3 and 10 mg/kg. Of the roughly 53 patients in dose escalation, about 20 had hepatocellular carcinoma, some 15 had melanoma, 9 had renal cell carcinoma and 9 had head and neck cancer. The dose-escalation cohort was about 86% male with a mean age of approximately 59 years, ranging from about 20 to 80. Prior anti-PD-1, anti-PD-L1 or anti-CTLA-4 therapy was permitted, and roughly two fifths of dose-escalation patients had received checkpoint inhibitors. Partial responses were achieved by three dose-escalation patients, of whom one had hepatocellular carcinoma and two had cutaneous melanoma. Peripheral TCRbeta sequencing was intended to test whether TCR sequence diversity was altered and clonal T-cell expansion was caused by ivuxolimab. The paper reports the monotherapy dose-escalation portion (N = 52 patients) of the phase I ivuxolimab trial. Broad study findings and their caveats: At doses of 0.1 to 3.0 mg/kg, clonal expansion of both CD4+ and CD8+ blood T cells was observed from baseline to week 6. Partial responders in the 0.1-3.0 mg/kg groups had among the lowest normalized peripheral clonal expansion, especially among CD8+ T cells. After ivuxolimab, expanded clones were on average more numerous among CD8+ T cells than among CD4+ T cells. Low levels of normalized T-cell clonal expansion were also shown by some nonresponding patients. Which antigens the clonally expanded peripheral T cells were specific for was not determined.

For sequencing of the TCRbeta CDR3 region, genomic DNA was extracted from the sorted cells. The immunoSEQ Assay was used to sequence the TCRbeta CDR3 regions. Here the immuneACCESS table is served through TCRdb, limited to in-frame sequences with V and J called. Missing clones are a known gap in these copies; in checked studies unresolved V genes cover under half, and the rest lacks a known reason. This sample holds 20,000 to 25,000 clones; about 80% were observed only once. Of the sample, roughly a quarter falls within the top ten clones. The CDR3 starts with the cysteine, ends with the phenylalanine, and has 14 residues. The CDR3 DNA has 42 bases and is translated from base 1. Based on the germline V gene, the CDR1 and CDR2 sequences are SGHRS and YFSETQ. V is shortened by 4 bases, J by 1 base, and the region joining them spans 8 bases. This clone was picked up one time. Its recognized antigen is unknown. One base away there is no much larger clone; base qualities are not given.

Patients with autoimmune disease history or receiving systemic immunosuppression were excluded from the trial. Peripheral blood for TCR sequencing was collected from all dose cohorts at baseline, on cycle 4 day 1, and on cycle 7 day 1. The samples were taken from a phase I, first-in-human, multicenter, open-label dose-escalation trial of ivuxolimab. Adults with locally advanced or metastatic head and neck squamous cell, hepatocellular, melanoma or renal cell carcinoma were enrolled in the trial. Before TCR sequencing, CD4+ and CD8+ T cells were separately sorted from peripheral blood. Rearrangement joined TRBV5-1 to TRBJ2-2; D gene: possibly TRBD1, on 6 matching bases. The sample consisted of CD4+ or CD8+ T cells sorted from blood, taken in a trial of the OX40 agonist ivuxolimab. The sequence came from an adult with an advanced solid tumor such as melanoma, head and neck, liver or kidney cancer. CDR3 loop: CASSVGQNTGELFF. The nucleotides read TGCGCCAGCAGCGTGGGACAGAACACCGGGGAGCTGTTTTTT.